The T cell receptor beta chain described here comes from a study of shared clonotypes between healthy human individuals (dated by TCRdb to 2019 to 2021). Broadly, across the study: The cohort comprised a couple of women and a few men aged 18 to 49 years. For each donor, CD4 naive and CD4 memory were each given three plates, CD8 naive was given two plates, and CD8 memory was given one plate. Blood TCR repertoires of five healthy adults were deeply sequenced to estimate repertoire size and the extent of clonotype sharing between individuals. To increase sequencing depth and limit assay-specific biases, different laboratories used diverse techniques to prepare libraries and sequence TCR repertoires. Per donor, leukapheresis produced somewhere between about 0.8 and 9 billion PBMCs. Findings and caveats that apply to the study as a whole: Estimated clonotype richness was generally larger for naive than for memory subsets. Pairwise subsampling indicated that sequencing depth was expected to affect the degree of clonotype sharing among donors. Incomplete sequencing was indicated by rarefaction of sorted-subset datasets, despite the large sequencing depth. Only blood was sampled, and tissue TCR repertoires likely differ from those in blood. Compared with non-shared clonotypes, the clonotypes found in all four sorted-subset donors had higher generation probabilities. When several donors were compared, the shared fraction of clonotypes was around 4.6% for naive CD4, 3% to 4% for naive CD8, roughly 2.5% for memory CD4, and approximately 0.4% for memory CD8. Because the study included a small number of donors, the genetic and exposure-history diversity represented was limited.

V trim: 6 bases; J trim: 0 bases; unmatched bases: 7. The germline V gene encodes CDR1 SQVTM and CDR2 ANQGSEA. CDR3 length: 15 amino acids, cysteine to phenylalanine. This entry keeps only the CDR3 DNA: 45 bases, framed from base 1. Concerning this clone itself: No antigen is known for it. No clone much larger than this one lies a single base away; base qualities are absent.

Donors were healthy HIV-negative adults with no recently reported acute infections or vaccinations. Every donor was a Caucasian adult residing in Nashville, Tennessee, USA. Magnetic negative selection was used to enrich CD4+ T cells, after which naive cells were positively selected on CD45RA and the negative fraction became the memory subset. After blood collection by leukapheresis, PBMCs were isolated using Ficoll-Histopaque density gradient centrifugation and then cryopreserved in the vapor phase of liquid nitrogen. Analytical flow cytometry was used to check the purity and quantity of every magnetically sorted T cell population. Each sorted fraction had its genomic DNA isolated and then quantified by UV absorbance on a Nanodrop 2000c. Using the deep immunoSEQ assay, TCR CDR3 regions were amplified from genomic DNA by multiplex PCR. Genomic DNA extracted from each cell subset was distributed evenly over all wells of several immunoSEQ 96-well plates, and each plate served as one replicate. For sorted subsets, approximately 0.2 ug of genomic DNA, equivalent to around 29,000 T cell genomes, went into each replicate PCR. Purified libraries were quantified with a Qubit 3.0 fluorometer, sized on a Bioanalyzer 2100, and re-quantified with the KAPA Library Quantification kit. Each immunoSEQ 96-well plate was sequenced on its own single-read 150-cycle Illumina NextSeq 550 flow cell. The authors' analysis ran thus. Because the immunoSEQ output held only junctional sequences and lacked quality scores, the filtering could not match the filtering applied to full-length reads. To assign V/J genes and CDR3, sequences were annotated against IMGT germline references using PyIR, a Python wrapper for IgBLAST v1.9. Any read was removed if the V/J assignment was weak (E-value above 1e-6), the CDR3 was missing, or the read contained stop codons, out-of-frame junctions, or ambiguous translated residues. V3J clonotypes were defined by identical inferred V gene, J gene, and CDR3 amino acid sequence. Percentage overlap between repertoires was computed as shared unique clonotypes divided by the size of the smaller repertoire. RTK rarefaction, the Chao1 estimator, and Recon v2.1 estimates of unobserved clonotypes were used to assess repertoire richness. OLGA was used to compute generation probabilities for all TCRbeta clonotypes that the gDNA method yielded from a handful of donors. TCRdb holds this immuneACCESS table with in-frame rearrangements only. Some clones are missing; in checked studies, unresolved V genes explain under half, and the rest has no known cause. The D gene and trimming were derived from the DNA, and the V and J assignments and clone size from that table. The sample contains 150,000 to 200,000 clones, about 93% of them found a single time. Clones ranked in the top ten supply around 0.067% of the sample.

Recombination connected TRBV29-1 to TRBJ2-2; TRBD1 agrees with 7 junctional bases. The sequenced sample consisted of naive CD4+ T cells sorted from blood. In light of the paper, this sample's cell subset or site label describes: CD45RA+ positively selected. The TCR sequence derives from a woman under 40 in good health. Here the CDR3 is given as CSVPGTATNTGELFF. The DNA reads TGCAGCGTCCCCGGGACAGCCACGAACACCGGGGAGCTGTTTTTT.